This T cell receptor (beta chain) derives from a study of beta chain features in type 1 diabetes. As for the study in general: Healthy donors resembled patients in age, gender and cell yields.

Donors contributed one heparinised blood draw apiece, averaging approximately 120 mL. The germline V gene encodes CDR1 MDHEN and CDR2 SYDVKM. The CDR3 spans 16 residues. V shed 6 bases, J shed 2 bases, and the junction held 5 bases outside the gene matches. cDNA synthesis used the whole RNA isolate, giving expressed TCRB sequences. Method: immunoSEQ multiplex PCR; TCRdb's copy keeps in-frame clones and lacks some. The profile shows roughly 310,000 clones, roughly 11% of them singletons. This clone was observed a few times. The sample consisted of naive CD4+ T cells from blood. The V and J genes are TRBV28 and TRBJ2-3, with TRBD2 identical over 13 bases. The sequence was collected from a woman in her twenties or thirties in good health. CDR3 coding DNA: TGTGCCAGCAGGTTCGGGACTAGCGGGGCCACAGATACGCAGTATTTT. As protein: CASRFGTSGATDTQYF.